Listed below are T cell receptor beta chains from one sample, sequenced in a study of cytomegalovirus exposure and HLA in healthy donors. The method was immunoSEQ multiplex PCR; TCRdb's version includes in-frame clones alone and lacks a portion of them. The top ten hold under 5.5% of the sample, which has 75,000 to 100,000 clones, 65% to 85% seen once. The sample was PBMCs. These receptors originate from a man between 40 and 49 years old in good health and CMV-seropositive. Each CDR3 is given with its conserved first and last residue. D genes are given only for firm matches. A row's size may be missing; if present it is once, few, many or a size class.

d_call clone_size j_call v_call cdr3_nt cdr3_aa
- - TRBJ2-5 TRBV7-2 TGTGCCAGCAGCTTTAACCGGGGGAAAGAGATCCAGTACTTC CASSFNRGKEIQYF
TRBD1 - TRBJ2-2 TRBV19 TGTGCCAGTAGTAAGACCAGGGGGCTGGGCACCGGGGAGCTGTTTTTT CASSKTRGLGTGELFF
- few TRBJ1-1 TRBV2 TGTGCCAGCGGGGAGGAAATGAACACTGAAGCTTTCTTT CASGEEMNTEAFF
- - TRBJ2-2 TRBV28 TGTGCCAGCAGGGATCCGGGACAGGAGCTGTTTTTT CASRDPGQELFF
- - TRBJ1-4 TRBV5-1 TGCGCCAGCAGCTTGGACGGACTAGCAACTAATGAAAAACTGTTTTTT CASSLDGLATNEKLFF
TRBD1 once TRBJ2-2 TRBV4-1 TGCGCCAGCAGCCAAGGGACAGGGTTACGGGCCGGGGAGCTGTTTTTT CASSQGTGLRAGELFF
- - TRBJ1-5 TRBV6-6 TGTGCCAGCAGCACAGTAGGGGTGAATCAGCCCCAGCATTTT CASSTVGVNQPQHF
- - TRBJ2-2 TRBV2 TGTGCCAGCAGTGAAGCGGTAGCCTCCGGGGAGCTGTTTTTT CASSEAVASGELFF
- - TRBJ2-2 TRBV7-9 TGTGCCAGCAGCTCGGGACAGAACACCGGGGAGCTGTTTTTT CASSSGQNTGELFF
- - TRBJ2-7 TRBV13 TGTGCCAGCAGCCCCTTCAGGGGGGCCTACGAGCAGTACTTC CASSPFRGAYEQYF
- - TRBJ1-1 TRBV6-5 TGTGCCAGCAGTTACTCCCCCGACGGGACACTCGAAGCTTTCTTT CASSYSPDGTLEAFF
TRBD1 once TRBJ2-5 TRBV11-3 TGTGCCAGCAGCTCTAGACAGGGGACCGGAGAGACCCAGTACTTC CASSSRQGTGETQYF
- - TRBJ2-1 TRBV7-3 TGTGCCAGCAGCTTAGCCCGGGACACATACAATGAGCAGTTCTTC CASSLARDTYNEQFF
- - TRBJ2-6 TRBV19 TGTGCCAGTAGTACAGGGCTCGGGGCCAACGTCCTGACTTTC CASSTGLGANVLTF
- - TRBJ2-3 TRBV19 TGTGCCAGTAAGTCAGGCGGGCACACAGATACGCAGTATTTT CASKSGGHTDTQYF
- - TRBJ2-3 TRBV5-1 TGCGCCAGCAGCAGGGGTTCTAGCACAGATACGCAGTATTTT CASSRGSSTDTQYF
- - TRBJ2-1 TRBV5-1 TGCGCCAGCAGAACGGCAGGCTCCTACAATGAGCAGTTCTTC CASRTAGSYNEQFF
- - TRBJ2-1 TRBV6-1 TGTGCCAGCCCGGACACCTACAATGAGCAGTTCTTC CASPDTYNEQFF
TRBD2 few TRBJ2-1 TRBV19 TGTGCCAGTAGTATAGCCGCCTCCCTAGCGGGGAGGGGCAATGAGCAGTTCTTC CASSIAASLAGRGNEQFF
- - TRBJ1-1 TRBV5-1 TGCGCCAGCAGTCTTACAGCGAACACTGAAGCTTTCTTT CASSLTANTEAFF
TRBD1 - TRBJ1-3 TRBV28 TGTGCCAGCACTCCGGGACAGACTGGAAACACCATATATTTT CASTPGQTGNTIYF
- - TRBJ1-2 TRBV5-1 TGCGCCAGCAGTCTGGACACGAGCTATGGCTACACCTTC CASSLDTSYGYTF
TRBD1 - TRBJ1-2 TRBV10-3 TGTGCCATCACCCTGGGACAGCCCGGAGGGGCTAACTATGGCTACACCTTC CAITLGQPGGANYGYTF
TRBD2 once TRBJ2-3 TRBV7-9 TGTGCCAGCAGCTTACACGGGGGGGCCACAGATACGCAGTATTTT CASSLHGGATDTQYF
- - TRBJ1-1 TRBV27 TGTGCCAGTAGTCGGGGGGCCGTGAACACTGAAGCTTTCTTT CASSRGAVNTEAFF
TRBD2 - TRBJ2-1 TRBV19 TGTGCCAGTAGACGACTAGCGGCAAACAATGAGCAGTTCTTC CASRRLAANNEQFF
- - TRBJ1-4 TRBV15 TGTGCCACCAGCAGGCCTGCGGGGCTTAATGAAAAACTGTTTTTT CATSRPAGLNEKLFF
TRBD1 - TRBJ1-5 TRBV28 TGTGCCAGCAGTCGACAGGGGGCTCTCAATCAGCCCCAGCATTTT CASSRQGALNQPQHF
- - TRBJ1-2 TRBV7-9 TGTGCCAGCAGCTTGGGCCGGAGGGTATCAAGTCCCCTCGGTGGCTACACCTTC CASSLGRRVSSPLGGYTF
- few TRBJ1-1 TRBV27 TGTGCCAGCACCCCGTTGCAGGGGCTAAGTTGGTATACTGAAGCTTTCTTT CASTPLQGLSWYTEAFF
TRBD1 - TRBJ1-2 TRBV5-1 TGCGCCAGCAGCTCGACAGGGGATCCCCTCAGCGGTGGCTACACCTTC CASSSTGDPLSGGYTF
- - TRBJ1-2 TRBV13 TGTGCCAGCAGCACCCGGGGGGGTCTTGGGTATGGCTACACCTTC CASSTRGGLGYGYTF
TRBD1 - TRBJ2-3 TRBV4-1 TGCGCCAGCAGCCATCCCCGGGACAGGGCGGGAGATACGCAGTATTTT CASSHPRDRAGDTQYF
TRBD1 - TRBJ2-1 TRBV11-2 TGTGCCAGCAGTCCCGGACAGGGATCCTACAATGAGCAGTTCTTC CASSPGQGSYNEQFF
- - TRBJ1-2 TRBV11-2 TGTGCCAGCAGCCCCGAGGGCGGACGCGACTATGGCTACACCTTC CASSPEGGRDYGYTF
- - TRBJ2-1 TRBV5-1 TGCGCCAGCAGCTTGGAACAGGGAGGGAATGAGCAGTTCTTC CASSLEQGGNEQFF
TRBD1 - TRBJ1-5 TRBV19 TGTGCCAGTAACAGGGGAAGCAATCAGCCCCAGCATTTT CASNRGSNQPQHF
- - TRBJ1-2 TRBV27 TGTGCCAGCAGTTTAGCGACAGACCCTAACTATGGCTACACCTTC CASSLATDPNYGYTF
- - TRBJ2-7 TRBV19 TGTGCCAGTAGCCCGGACTCATACGAGCAGTACTTC CASSPDSYEQYF
- few TRBJ2-7 TRBV9 TGTGCCAGCAGCGTAGACAGGGCAGGCGAGCAGTACTTC CASSVDRAGEQYF
- - TRBJ1-1 TRBV29-1 TGCAGCGTTCCTAAAGACAGTGAAGCTTTCTTT CSVPKDSEAFF
- - TRBJ1-2 TRBV2 TGTGCCAGCAGGGACCTGACAGAGAGGCATGGCTACACCTTC CASRDLTERHGYTF
- - TRBJ1-1 TRBV27 TGTGCCAGCAGTTCCGCGGAACTGAACACTGAAGCTTTCTTT CASSSAELNTEAFF
- - TRBJ2-5 TRBV7-9 TGTGCCAGCAGGCCTAGCGCCTGGTCGGGAGAGACCCAGTACTTC CASRPSAWSGETQYF
TRBD1 - TRBJ1-2 TRBV7-9 TGTTCCAGCAGCCTTCTCGGACAGGAGGGGTATGGCTACACCTTC CSSSLLGQEGYGYTF
TRBD1 - TRBJ2-1 TRBV4-1 TGCGCCAGCAGCCAAGAGGGACAGGGTGCATACAATGAGCAGTTCTTC CASSQEGQGAYNEQFF
TRBD1 - TRBJ1-2 TRBV10-3 TGTGCCATCAGTGGGACAGGGGCAAGCTATGGCTACACCTTC CAISGTGASYGYTF
TRBD1 - TRBJ2-7 TRBV6-6 TGTGCCAGCAGTTACGCTACAGGGGGAGAGCAGTACTTC CASSYATGGEQYF
- - TRBJ1-2 TRBV11-2 TGTGCCAGCAGCTTAGGTTACAGGAGTGGCTACACCTTC CASSLGYRSGYTF
- - TRBJ2-3 TRBV11-3 TGTGCCAGCAGCCAGCGGGTGGGAGGCACAGATACGCAGTATTTT CASSQRVGGTDTQYF
TRBD1 - TRBJ1-6 TRBV6-6 TGTGCCAGCACGACAGGGGTCTCTAGGCCCCTCCACTTT CASTTGVSRPLHF
- - TRBJ2-7 TRBV19 TGTGCCAGTAGTATTTCATGGGGGCAGAGCTACGAGCAGTACTTC CASSISWGQSYEQYF
- few TRBJ2-5 TRBV29-1 TGCAGCGGTACCAAAAGCCGGGAGACCCAGTACTTC CSGTKSRETQYF
- - TRBJ2-7 TRBV7-6 TGTGCCAGCAGCCAAGGACTGTTCAGAGAGCAGTACTTC CASSQGLFREQYF
TRBD1 few TRBJ1-5 TRBV25-1 TGTGCCAGCAGTGTCTCCGGACAGGGGAATCAGCCCCAGCATTTT CASSVSGQGNQPQHF